These T cell receptor beta chains were read from a single sample in a study of blood T cells in healthy people across ages. TCRdb ran MiXCR on the 5' RACE reads and lists one entry per CDR3 protein. Of 780,000 or so distinct CDR3 sequences in the sample, roughly 50% were seen once. The sample was blood. These receptors all come from an elderly man in good health. CDR3s include the opening cysteine and the closing phenylalanine or tryptophan. The order of the fields is V gene, J gene, clone size, D gene, CDR3 protein, CDR3 DNA. A D gene is named only where the DNA matches it firmly. Size values are once, few and many counts, or a class for expanded clones, and some rows have none.

>TRBV6-5|TRBJ2-2|-|-
CASRAQNTGELFF
TGTGCCAGCAGGGCTCAGAACACCGGGGAGCTGTTTTTT
>TRBV27|TRBJ2-1|-|TRBD2
CASTHRGSYNEQFF
TGTGCCAGCACCCACCGCGGGAGCTACAATGAGCAGTTCTTC
>TRBV9|TRBJ2-2|once|-
CASSAVNGAGELFF
TGTGCCAGCAGCGCCGTCAATGGGGCCGGGGAGCTGTTTTTT
>TRBV7-2|TRBJ2-1|few|TRBD2
CASSLEAGGLNNEQFF
TGTGCCAGCAGCTTAGAGGCGGGAGGGCTCAACAATGAGCAGTTCTTC
>TRBV7-3|TRBJ1-1|-|-
CASSTTGTAEAFF
TGTGCCAGCAGCACTACCGGGACGGCAGAAGCTTTCTTT
>TRBV9|TRBJ2-5|-|-
CASSSFGPNKYQETQYF
TGTGCCAGCAGCTCCTTTGGTCCTAACAAGTACCAAGAGACCCAGTACTTC
>TRBV5-1|TRBJ2-4|few|-
CASSLDSPTAKNIQYF
TGCGCCAGCAGCTTGGACAGCCCGACGGCCAAAAACATTCAGTACTTC
>TRBV6-5|TRBJ1-1|-|-
CASSSGPWGNTEAFF
TGTGCCAGCAGCTCAGGACCCTGGGGGAACACTGAAGCTTTCTTT
>TRBV5-1|TRBJ2-7|-|-
CASSLTTSRKTNEQYF
TGCGCCAGCAGCCTAACTACTAGTCGGAAGACCAATGAGCAGTACTTC
>TRBV21-1|TRBJ2-1|few|-
CASSKGQAPRLAGVQCYNEQFF
TGTGCCAGCAGCAAGGGACAGGCGCCCCGACTAGCGGGAGTACAGTGCTACAATGAGCAGTTCTTC
>TRBV12-3/TRBV12-4|TRBJ1-1|-|-
CASRVRGDMNTEAFF
TGTGCCAGCAGGGTCAGGGGAGACATGAACACTGAAGCTTTCTTT
>TRBV4-1|TRBJ2-7|-|-
CASSQQQASPAKGIRYEQYF
TGCGCCAGCAGCCAGCAACAGGCCAGCCCGGCGAAGGGGATACGCTACGAGCAGTACTTC
>TRBV7-9|TRBJ2-7|-|-
CASSSRDLPYEQYF
TGTGCCAGCAGCTCACGGGACCTACCCTACGAGCAGTACTTC
>TRBV28|TRBJ2-5|-|TRBD1
CASSFSATGGLETQYF
TGTGCCAGCAGTTTTTCCGCGACAGGGGGCTTAGAGACCCAGTACTTC
>TRBV5-6|TRBJ2-6|few|TRBD1
CASSATGGPPWPTRFGANVLTF
TGTGCCAGCAGCGCAACAGGGGGTCCACCCTGGCCAACTCGTTTTGGGGCCAACGTCCTGACTTTC
>TRBV5-1|TRBJ2-3|-|TRBD1
CASSRSGTAATDTQYF
TGCGCCAGCAGCCGCTCCGGGACAGCCGCCACAGATACGCAGTATTTT
>TRBV20-1|TRBJ1-1|-|-
CSASRGTEAFF
TGCAGTGCTTCACGAGGCACTGAAGCTTTCTTT
>TRBV27|TRBJ2-1|few|TRBD2
CASSLFPGGGRYNEQFF
TGTGCCAGCAGTTTATTCCCCGGGGGGGGGAGGTACAATGAGCAGTTCTTC
>TRBV20-1|TRBJ1-2|-|-
CSARAPPGNYGYTF
TGCAGTGCTAGAGCCCCCCCGGGTAACTATGGCTACACCTTC
>TRBV6-2/TRBV6-3|TRBJ2-1|-|TRBD2
CASRLAGVRANEQFF
TGTGCCAGCAGGCTAGCGGGAGTAAGGGCCAATGAGCAGTTCTTC
>TRBV5-1|TRBJ2-2|-|TRBD2
CASSSGLAGLTGELFF
TGCGCCAGCAGCTCAGGACTAGCGGGATTGACCGGGGAGCTGTTTTTT
>TRBV6-5|TRBJ1-1|-|-
CASSQRGPLNTEAFF
TGTGCCAGCAGTCAACGGGGGCCGTTGAACACTGAAGCTTTCTTT
>TRBV10-3|TRBJ2-7|few|-
CAISAASTYEQYF
TGTGCCATCAGTGCGGCTAGCACGTACGAGCAGTACTTC
>TRBV7-9|TRBJ1-6|-|-
CASSPATGDNSPLHF
TGTGCCAGCAGCCCGGCGACGGGGGATAATTCACCCCTCCACTTT
>TRBV7-9|TRBJ1-2|-|-
CASIRAILNYGYTF
TGTGCCAGCATTCGGGCCATCCTTAACTATGGCTACACCTTC
>TRBV12-3/TRBV12-4|TRBJ2-1|-|TRBD2
CASSLRSSGAGEQFF
TGTGCCAGCAGTTTGAGGTCTAGCGGGGCCGGGGAGCAGTTCTTC
>TRBV18|TRBJ1-4|-|-
CASSQGGINEKLFF
TGTGCCAGCTCACAGGGCGGAATTAATGAAAAACTGTTTTTT
>TRBV9|TRBJ2-3|-|-
CASRQGEGARDTQYF
TGTGCCAGCAGGCAGGGGGAGGGCGCGCGGGATACGCAGTATTTT
>TRBV27|TRBJ2-1|-|-
CASRVTAANEQFF
TGTGCCAGCAGGGTGACTGCGGCCAATGAGCAGTTCTTC
>TRBV29-1|TRBJ1-2|-|TRBD1
CSVPTGGYGYTF
TGCAGCGTTCCCACAGGGGGCTATGGCTACACCTTC
>TRBV4-2|TRBJ2-7|few|-
CASSQDLWDIGYEQYF
TGTGCCAGCAGCCAAGATCTGTGGGACATCGGCTACGAGCAGTACTTC
>TRBV29-1|TRBJ1-2|-|-
CSVVDTNGYTF
TGCAGCGTTGTAGACACAAACGGCTACACCTTC
>TRBV5-1|TRBJ1-1|-|TRBD1
CASSGTGIVTEAFF
TGCGCCAGCTCGGGGACAGGGATCGTCACTGAAGCTTTCTTT
>TRBV20-1|TRBJ1-1|few|-
CSARVGTANTEAFF
TGCAGTGCTAGAGTCGGGACCGCAAACACTGAAGCTTTCTTT
>TRBV29-1|TRBJ1-1|few|-
CSVVQVWAFF
TGCAGCGTTGTCCAAGTCTGGGCTTTCTTT
>TRBV20-1|TRBJ1-5|-|TRBD1
CSAREGQGNQPQHF
TGCAGTGCTAGAGAGGGACAGGGGAATCAGCCCCAGCATTTT
>TRBV20-1|TRBJ2-5|many|-
CSASPGEETQYF
TGCAGTGCTAGTCCAGGGGAAGAGACCCAGTACTTC
>TRBV4-2|TRBJ2-1|few|TRBD2
CASSQEGLAGSEEQFF
TGTGCCAGCAGCCAAGAAGGACTAGCGGGATCTGAGGAGCAGTTCTTC
>TRBV10-3|TRBJ2-7|few|-
CAISDSKSSYEQYF
TGTGCCATCAGCGACAGTAAGAGCTCCTACGAGCAGTACTTC
>TRBV6-6|TRBJ2-7|-|-
CASSYQGGRDYEQYF
TGTGCCAGCAGTTACCAGGGGGGACGGGATTACGAGCAGTACTTC
>TRBV13|TRBJ2-7|-|TRBD2
CASSLAAFGLAESSYEQYF
TGTGCCAGCAGCTTAGCTGCCTTCGGACTAGCGGAAAGCTCCTACGAGCAGTACTTC
>TRBV7-2|TRBJ1-5|few|-
CASSLRSGVGWPQHF
TGTGCCAGCAGCTTAAGGTCAGGGGTGGGATGGCCCCAGCATTTT
>TRBV6-6|TRBJ2-7|many|-
CASSSPSQGGYEQYF
TGTGCCAGCAGTTCACCTAGTCAGGGAGGCTACGAGCAGTACTTC
>TRBV20-1|TRBJ2-1|-|TRBD2
CSARGASGRNEQFF
TGCAGTGCTAGGGGGGCTAGCGGGAGAAATGAGCAGTTCTTC
>TRBV9|TRBJ2-1|-|TRBD2
CASSGGAGGPPYNEQFF
TGTGCCAGCAGCGGCGGAGCGGGAGGCCCGCCCTACAATGAGCAGTTCTTC
>TRBV9|TRBJ1-1|-|-
CASSVGGGGAEAFF
TGTGCCAGCAGCGTAGGGGGGGGAGGCGCTGAAGCTTTCTTT
>TRBV25-1|TRBJ2-5|-|TRBD1
CASSEILRGQRRETQYF
TGTGCCAGCAGTGAAATATTACGGGGACAGCGGAGAGAGACCCAGTACTTC
>TRBV20-1|TRBJ2-7|-|-
CSYPSVGPYEQYF
TGCAGTTACCCCTCCGTAGGCCCCTACGAGCAGTACTTC
>TRBV20-1|TRBJ2-7|-|TRBD2
CSARPSGRYEQYF
TGCAGTGCTAGACCCAGCGGGAGATACGAGCAGTACTTC
>TRBV20-1|TRBJ1-2|-|-
CSAPVRDGRYGYTF
TGCAGTGCCCCGGTCCGGGACGGACGCTATGGCTACACCTTC
>TRBV29-1|TRBJ2-5|-|-
CSVGAQQETQYF
TGCAGCGTCGGAGCCCAGCAAGAGACCCAGTACTTC
>TRBV25-1|TRBJ2-7|-|-
CASSEFENEQYF
TGTGCCAGTAGTGAATTCGAGAATGAGCAGTACTTC